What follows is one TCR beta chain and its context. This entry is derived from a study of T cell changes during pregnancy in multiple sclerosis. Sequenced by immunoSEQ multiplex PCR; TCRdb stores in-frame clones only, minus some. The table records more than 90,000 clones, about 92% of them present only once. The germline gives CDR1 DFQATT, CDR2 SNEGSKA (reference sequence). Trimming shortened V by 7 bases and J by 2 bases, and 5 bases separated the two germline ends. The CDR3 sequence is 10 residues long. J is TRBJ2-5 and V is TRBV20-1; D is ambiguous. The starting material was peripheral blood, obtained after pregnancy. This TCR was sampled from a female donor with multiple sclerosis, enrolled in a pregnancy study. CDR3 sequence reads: CSVNQETQYF. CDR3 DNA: TGCAGTGTAAATCAAGAGACCCAGTACTTC.